This T cell receptor (beta chain) came from a study of blood T cell repertoires in COVID-19. At the level of the study: Material from acute and convalescent COVID-19 was sourced from the United States, Italy and Spain. T cells, B-cell-depleted T cells, or PBMCs supplied cDNA or gDNA.

Recruited during active infection, patients (from Seattle) were subsequently followed longitudinally. Under the authors' procedure: Amplification from reference gene primers served as the basis for estimated nucleated cell counts. Generated by immunoSEQ multiplex PCR, the TCRdb table keeps only in-frame clones and is missing some. V, J and clone size are taken as reported in that table, and D and trimming were inferred from the DNA itself. The sample lists 160,000 or so clones, around 74% seen once, with roughly 8% in the top ten. Germline assignment: CDR1 MRHNA and CDR2 SNTAGT. Germline trimming cut 5 bases from V and 6 bases from J; bases unmatched to any gene: 8. This CDR3 has 14 amino acids.

This chain connects TRBV6-4 to TRBJ2-3, with 7 bases lining up with TRBD1. This clonotype was sampled from a woman aged 55-75 years with COVID-19, enrolled during active disease. The sequenced sample consisted of peripheral blood. As DNA, the CDR3 is TGTGCCAGCAGTACTGAGACAGGGAGCGATACGCAGTATTTT. This gives the protein CASSTETGSDTQYF.